This TCR beta chain appears in the sequencing data of a study of T cell responses to AZD1222 COVID-19 vaccine. Study outcomes and limitations: Repertoire sampling happened only post peak T cell response. Clonal diversity was possibly underestimated, and the donors were mostly white British, with more females.

The germline V gene encodes CDR1 SGHKS and CDR2 YYEKEE (reference sequence). V trimming: 3 bases; J trimming: 4 bases; junction bases outside the gene matches: 8. The CDR3 extends over 15 amino acids. Turning to this clone: Its antigen is unknown.

Data came from immunoSEQ multiplex PCR; TCRdb stores just in-frame clones and leaves some out. The sample comprises fewer than 200,000 clones, 92% of which are singletons, and 10% rests with the top ten. The chain has TRBV5-5 and TRBJ1-2; 8 bases agree with TRBD1. This TCR was sampled from an adult in good health. The input for sequencing was peripheral blood, taken on day 0 of AZD1222 vaccination. CDR3 bases: TGTGCCAGCAGCTCCCAGGGGGCAATAGGCTATGGCTACACCTTC. Amino acids: CASSSQGAIGYGYTF. The full variable domain, in which reference TRBV5-5 and TRBJ1-2 provide the parts outside the CDR3, is DAGVTQSPTHLIKTRGQQVTLRCSPISGHKSVSWYQQVLGQGPQFIFQYYEKEERGRGNFPDRFSARQFPNYSSELNVNALLLGDSALYLCASSSQGAIGYGYTFGSGTRLTVV.